This TCR beta chain is from a study of identical twins. Overall study results and limits: Out-of-frame alpha sequences that twins shared showed excess low generation probability. Interpretation of the results relied on cross-sectional statistical analysis and not on following the same donors. The degree of excess twin sharing was weaker in beta out-of-frame sequences.

Concerning this clonotype itself: Its antigen is unknown.

One entry per CDR3 protein, called by TCRdb with MiXCR from the 5' RACE reads. The sample lists hundreds of thousands of distinct CDR3 sequences; less than 9% were seen once. This CDR3 contains 17 residues. Germline lookup yields CDR1 KGHDR and CDR2 SFDVKD. J gave up 5 bases and V 3 bases, and 12 bases lay outside the gene matches. Healthy Caucasians were all of the donors. The sample was also reused in another study, on yellow fever vaccine responses in identical twins.

This TCR was recovered from a woman between 18 and 30 years old in good health. The sequencing sample was made of PBMCs. The chain uses TRBV24-1 and TRBJ2-3; 8 nucleotides line up with TRBD1. CDR3 protein: CATSDRSAGGLVDTQYF. The CDR3 DNA sequence: TGTGCCACCAGTGATCGGTCGGCAGGGGGCTTGGTAGATACGCAGTATTTT.